This passage covers 20 T cell receptor beta chains from one sample sequenced in a study of T cell changes during pregnancy in multiple sclerosis. Assay used: immunoSEQ multiplex PCR; TCRdb lists only in-frame clones, some missing. The table includes approximately 80,000 clones, about 94% detected once. The input for sequencing was peripheral blood, taken in the second trimester of pregnancy. Receptor source: a female donor in good health, enrolled as a control in a pregnancy study.

The V gene is TRBV7-9, the J gene TRBJ1-5, with D possibly matching TRBD1 (6 bases). The CDR3 is made up of 14 amino acids. Germline V CDR1 and CDR2: SEHNR, FQNEAQ (reference sequence). V dropped 3 bases and J dropped 6 bases, with 12 bases sitting between them. CDR3 DNA sequence: TGTGCCAGCAGCTTGGACAGTCCCGTTCAGCCCCAGCATTTT. This gives the protein CASSLDSPVQPQHF.

This rearrangement joins TRBV5-8 to TRBJ2-3; D is possibly TRBD2 (7 bases). V was cut by 0 bases and J by 2 bases, with 22 bases left in between. The length of the CDR3 is 19 residues. Germline CDR1 SGHTS, CDR2 YDEGEE. The CDR3 loop reads CASSLVGQGTTILTDTQYF. The DNA of the CDR3 is TGTGCCAGCAGCTTGGTTGGGCAGGGGACTACTATTCTCACAGATACGCAGTATTTT. Full variable domain (remainder filled in from reference TRBV5-8 and TRBJ2-3): EAGVTQSPTHLIKTRGQQATLRCSPISGHTSVYWYQQALGLGLQFLLWYDEGEERNRGNFPPRFSGRQFPNYSSELNVNALELEDSALYLCASSLVGQGTTILTDTQYFGPGTRLTVL.

This sequence joins TRBV27 and TRBJ2-7; a possible D gene is TRBD2 (7 bases). V was cut by 0 bases and J by 2 bases, with 20 bases left in between. This CDR3 region has 18 residues. Germline V lookup: CDR1 MNHEY, CDR2 SMNVEV (reference sequence). This CDR3 reads CASSLSTPLGAGAYEQYF. CDR3 DNA sequence: TGTGCCAGCAGTTTATCGACCCCCCTGGGGGCGGGGGCCTACGAGCAGTACTTC.

The rearrangement uses TRBV29-1 and TRBJ1-2, with D unresolved. The CDR3 totals 11 residues. The V gene lost 5 bases and the J gene lost 8 bases, with 12 bases spanning the gap. Germline V gives CDR1 SQVTM, CDR2 ANQGSEA. In DNA form, the CDR3 reads TGCAGCGTTCGATACATACGCGGCTACACCTTC. Protein: CSVRYIRGYTF.

CDR3 loop: CASSLGQGLNMNTEAFF. CDR3 DNA: TGTGCCAGCAGCTTGGGACAGGGCTTGAACATGAACACTGAAGCTTTCTTT. The rearrangement uses TRBV5-5 and TRBJ1-1; 7 nucleotides align to TRBD1. In germline, CDR1 is SGHKS, CDR2 YYEKEE (reference sequence). V shed 0 bases and J 0 bases; nucleotides not matched to a gene: 8. The CDR3 has 17 residues. The full variable domain, its missing parts supplied by reference TRBV5-5 and TRBJ1-1, is DAGVTQSPTHLIKTRGQQVTLRCSPISGHKSVSWYQQVLGQGPQFIFQYYEKEERGRGNFPDRFSARQFPNYSSELNVNALLLGDSALYLCASSLGQGLNMNTEAFFGQGTRLTVV.

The J gene is TRBJ1-2, the V gene TRBV4-1, with D tentatively TRBD1 (6 bases). The CDR3 is made up of 15 amino acids. CDR1 MGHRA and CDR2 YSYEKL come from the germline V gene. V shed 1 base and J shed 6 bases, with 15 bases lying between them. In DNA, the CDR3 is TGCGCCAGCAGCCAAGGGTTGGCAGGGGCGGATGGCTACACCTTC. Protein sequence: CASSQGLAGADGYTF.

The chain joins TRBV5-1 to TRBJ2-7; TRBD2 matches 8 bases. Germline V gene sequence: CDR1 SGHRS, CDR2 YFSETQ. V shed 4 bases, J shed 2 bases, and the junction held 2 bases outside the gene matches. The CDR3 has 13 amino acids. CDR3 amino acids: CASSEGLAYEQYF. The DNA for the CDR3 is TGCGCCAGCAGCGAGGGACTAGCCTACGAGCAGTACTTC.

The rearrangement links TRBV5-4 to TRBJ1-5; D possibly corresponds to TRBD1 (6 bases). The V gene lost 4 bases and the J gene lost 5 bases, with 10 bases spanning the gap. Germline lookup yields CDR1 SGHNT and CDR2 YYREEE (reference sequence). The CDR3 spans 13 residues. CDR3 sequence: CASSPQGHQPQHF. CDR3 nucleotide sequence: TGTGCCAGCAGCCCCCAGGGGCATCAGCCCCAGCATTTT.

The rearrangement joins TRBV27 to TRBJ2-1, with 8 bases matching TRBD1. V lost 6 bases and J lost 7; bases outside the gene matches: 14. Germline lookup yields CDR1 MNHEY and CDR2 SMNVEV (reference sequence). There are 16 residues in the CDR3. The CDR3 DNA sequence: TGTGCCAGCAGACGGGTGCGGCAGGGGGCGCGAAATGAGCAGTTCTTC. Its translation is CASRRVRQGARNEQFF.

This clone has just one count. The chain couples TRBV5-1 to TRBJ2-6; tentatively, D is TRBD1 (5 bases). The CDR3 is 16 amino acids. Trimming pared 0 bases from V and 0 bases from J, leaving 7 bases between. CDR1 and CDR2 from the germline V gene are SGHRS and YFSETQ. CDR3: CASSLAGNSGANVLTF. The DNA for the CDR3 is TGCGCCAGCAGCTTGGCAGGGAACTCTGGGGCCAACGTCCTGACTTTC.

The chain uses TRBV4-3 and TRBJ2-7; TRBD2 might be the D (6 bases). CDR1 is LGHNA and CDR2 is YSLEER in the germline V gene. This CDR3 has 15 amino acids. V was shortened by 2 bases and J by 3 bases, with 14 bases between the two germline ends. CDR3 nucleotide sequence: TGCGCCAGCAGCCAAAATATTTTCGGGGGCTACGAGCAGTACTTC. Amino acids: CASSQNIFGGYEQYF.

The chain couples TRBV7-2 to TRBJ2-7; TRBD2 aligns across 11 bases. This CDR3 has 16 residues. Trimming removed 2 bases from V and 0 bases from J; junction bases left unmatched: 3. CDR1 and CDR2 from the germline V gene are SGHTA and FQGNSA. In DNA, the CDR3 is TGTGCCAGCAGCTTAATGACTAGCGGGGACTCCTACGAGCAGTACTTC. It translates to CASSLMTSGDSYEQYF.

The chain combines TRBV14 with TRBJ2-2, with 10 bases aligning to TRBD2. V gave up 3 bases and J gave up 4 bases; unmatched junction bases: 11. Per the germline V gene, CDR1 is SGHDN and CDR2 is FVKESK. This CDR3 region has 18 residues. CDR3: CASSQDLLGLAPTGELFF. DNA of the CDR3: TGTGCCAGCAGCCAGGATCTTCTGGGACTAGCGCCCACCGGGGAGCTGTTTTTT.

The V and J genes are TRBV2 and TRBJ1-2; D is possibly TRBD1 (5 bases). The CDR3 has 13 amino acids. From germline, CDR1 is SNHLY and CDR2 FYNNEI. With 7 bases removed from V and 7 bases from J, the gap between germline ends came to 16 bases. The CDR3 loop is CASTRGGVGGYTF. The CDR3 nucleotides are TGTGCCAGCACGAGGGGAGGGGTTGGTGGCTACACCTTC. The variable domain in full, completed from reference TRBV2 and TRBJ1-2, reads EPEVTQTPSHQVTQMGQEVILRCVPISNHLYFYWYRQILGQKVEFLVSFYNNEISEKSEIFDDQFSVERPDGSNFTLKIRSTKLEDSAMYFCASTRGGVGGYTFGSGTRLTVV.

The V and J genes are TRBV7-2 and TRBJ1-3; possibly TRBD1 for D (5 bases). Between the trimmed V and J ends, which lost 5 bases and 0 bases, there was a span of 11 bases. Germline assignment: CDR1 SGHTA and CDR2 FQGNSA. The CDR3 has 15 amino acids. The CDR3 is CASSVGPSSGNTIYF. The CDR3 region has the DNA TGTGCCAGCAGCGTGGGGCCGAGCTCTGGAAACACCATATATTTT. Variable domain in full (rest from reference TRBV7-2 and TRBJ1-3): GAGVSQSPSNKVTEKGKDVELRCDPISGHTALYWYRQSLGQGLEFLIYFQGNSAPDKSGLPSDRFSAERTGGSVSTLTIQRTQQEDSAVYLCASSVGPSSGNTIYFGEGSWLTVV.

In this sample, this clone turned up a few times. This chain connects TRBV29-1 to TRBJ1-1; tentative D call: TRBD1 (5 bases). Trimming cost V 7 bases and J 3 bases, with 12 bases left between them. The CDR3 totals 12 residues. In germline, CDR1 is SQVTM, CDR2 ANQGSEA. The CDR3 protein is CSANGGYTEAFF. CDR3 in DNA: TGCAGCGCCAACGGGGGATACACTGAAGCTTTCTTT.

The V and J genes are TRBV30 and TRBJ2-4; 8 nucleotides match TRBD2. Per the germline V gene, CDR1 is GTSNPN and CDR2 is SVGIG (reference sequence). The CDR3 spans 14 residues. V was clipped by 2 bases and J by 8 bases; unmatched bases: 8. CDR3 sequence: CAWSRTGGGDIQYF. CDR3 nucleotides: TGTGCCTGGAGTAGGACGGGGGGGGGTGACATTCAGTACTTC. Looking up the rest from reference TRBV30 and TRBJ2-4 gives the full variable domain: SQTIHQWPATLVQPVGSPLSLECTVEGTSNPNLYWYRQAAGRGLQLLFYSVGIGQISSEVPQNLSASRPQDRQFILSSKKLLLSDSGFYLCAWSRTGGGDIQYFGAGTRLSVL.

This clone came up a few times. The rearrangement links TRBV5-4 to TRBJ1-4, with D hard to call. With 0 bases removed from V and 16 bases from J, the gap between germline ends came to 13 bases. This CDR3 is built from 12 residues. CDR1 is SGHNT, CDR2 YYREEE, per germline (reference sequence). The CDR3 DNA reads as TGTGCCAGCAGCTTGGGTGGGCAGGCTCGGTTTTTT. The encoded protein is CASSLGGQARFF.

The V gene is TRBV5-1, the J gene TRBJ2-1; 7 bases map to TRBD1. Trimming cost V 3 bases and J 0 bases; bases outside gene matches: 3. The CDR3 spans 15 residues. Germline V gene data show CDR1 as SGHRS and CDR2 as YFSETQ. The DNA for the CDR3 is TGCGCCAGCAGCTCTACAGGGGACTCCTACAATGAGCAGTTCTTC. Protein: CASSSTGDSYNEQFF.

This chain connects TRBV10-2 to TRBJ2-7, with a possible D match to TRBD1 (6 bases). Germline V CDR1 and CDR2: WSHSY, SAAADI. CDR3 size: 14 residues. V gave up 4 bases and J gave up 3 bases, with 13 bases separating them. This chain's CDR3 is CASSVNRGGYEQYF. CDR3 DNA: TGCGCCAGCAGTGTCAATCGAGGGGGCTACGAGCAGTACTTC.